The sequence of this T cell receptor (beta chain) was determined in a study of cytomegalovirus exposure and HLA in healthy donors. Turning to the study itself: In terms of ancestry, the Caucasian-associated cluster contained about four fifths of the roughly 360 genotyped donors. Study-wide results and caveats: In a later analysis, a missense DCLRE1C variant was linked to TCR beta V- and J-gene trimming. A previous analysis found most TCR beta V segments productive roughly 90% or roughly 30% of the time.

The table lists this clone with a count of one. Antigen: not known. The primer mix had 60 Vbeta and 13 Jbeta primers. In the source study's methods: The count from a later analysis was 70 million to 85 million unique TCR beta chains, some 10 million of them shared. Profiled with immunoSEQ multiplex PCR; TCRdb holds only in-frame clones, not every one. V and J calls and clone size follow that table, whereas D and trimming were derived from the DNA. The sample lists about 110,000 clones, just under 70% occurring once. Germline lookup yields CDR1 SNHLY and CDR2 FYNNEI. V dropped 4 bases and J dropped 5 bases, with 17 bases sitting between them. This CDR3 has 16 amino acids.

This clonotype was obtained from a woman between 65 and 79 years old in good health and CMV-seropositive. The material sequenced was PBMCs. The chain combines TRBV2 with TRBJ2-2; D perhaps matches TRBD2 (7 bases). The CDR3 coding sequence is TGTGCCAGCAGTGTCTCCGCGGGGGCGGGGACCGGGGAGCTGTTTTTT. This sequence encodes CASSVSAGAGTGELFF. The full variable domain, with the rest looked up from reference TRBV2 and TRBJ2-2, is EPEVTQTPSHQVTQMGQEVILRCVPISNHLYFYWYRQILGQKVEFLVSFYNNEISEKSEIFDDQFSVERPDGSNFTLKIRSTKLEDSAMYFCASSVSAGAGTGELFFGEGSRLTVL.